Below, one T cell receptor (beta chain) is given with its context. Germline CDR1 LGHDT, CDR2 YNNKEL (reference sequence). The CDR3 covers 15 residues. Trimming left V 6 bases short and J 4 bases short, with 16 bases between. This entry belongs to a study of blood T cell repertoires in COVID-19. Study overall: Samples came from the United States, Italy and Spain, spanning acute and convalescent COVID-19. PBMCs, B-cell-depleted T cells, or T cells provided the cDNA or gDNA that made up the material.

Study processing details: Nucleated cell counts were estimated from reference gene primer amplification. Produced via immunoSEQ multiplex PCR; TCRdb's table is partial and in-frame only. V, J and clone size derive from that table, while D and trimming were established from the DNA sequence. The table shows under 250,000 clones, with 83% occurring only once. The gene calls are TRBV3-1 (or the pseudogene TRBV3-2) and TRBJ2-1; D is perhaps TRBD2 (5 bases). The sequence derives from a woman in her 70s with active or convalescent COVID-19. Sequencing was performed on peripheral blood. The CDR3 coding sequence is TGTGCCAGCAGTGCCGGACTTCAGACTTACAATGAGCAGTTCTTC. As protein: CASSAGLQTYNEQFF.